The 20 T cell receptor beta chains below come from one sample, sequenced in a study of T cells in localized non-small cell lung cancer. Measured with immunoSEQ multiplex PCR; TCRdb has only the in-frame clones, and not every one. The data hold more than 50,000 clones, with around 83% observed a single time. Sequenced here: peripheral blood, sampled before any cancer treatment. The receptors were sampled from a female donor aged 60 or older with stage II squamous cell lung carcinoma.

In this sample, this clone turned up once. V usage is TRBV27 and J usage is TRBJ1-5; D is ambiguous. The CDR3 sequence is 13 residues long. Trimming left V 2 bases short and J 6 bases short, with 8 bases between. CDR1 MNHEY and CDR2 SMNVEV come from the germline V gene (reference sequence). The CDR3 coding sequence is TGTGCCAGCAGTTTAGGGCTCGGTCAGCCCCAGCATTTT. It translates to CASSLGLGQPQHF.

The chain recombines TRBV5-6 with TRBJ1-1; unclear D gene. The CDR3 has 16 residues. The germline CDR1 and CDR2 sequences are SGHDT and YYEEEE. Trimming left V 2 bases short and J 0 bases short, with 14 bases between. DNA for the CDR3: TGTGCCAGCAGCTTCTCTTCGACACCTATGAACACTGAAGCTTTCTTT. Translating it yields CASSFSSTPMNTEAFF.

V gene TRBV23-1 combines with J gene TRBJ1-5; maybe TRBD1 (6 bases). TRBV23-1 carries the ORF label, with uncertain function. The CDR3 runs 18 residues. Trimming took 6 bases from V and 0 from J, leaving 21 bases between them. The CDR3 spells CASSPERGVPYSNQPQHF. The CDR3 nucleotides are TGCGCCAGCAGCCCGGAGAGGGGGGTGCCTTATAGCAATCAGCCCCAGCATTTT.

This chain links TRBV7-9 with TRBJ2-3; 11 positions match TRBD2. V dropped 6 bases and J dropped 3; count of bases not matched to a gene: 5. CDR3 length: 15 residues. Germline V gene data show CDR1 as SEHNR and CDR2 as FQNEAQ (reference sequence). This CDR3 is CASRDSGGATDTQYF. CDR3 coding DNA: TGTGCCAGCAGGGATAGCGGGGGGGCAACAGATACGCAGTATTTT. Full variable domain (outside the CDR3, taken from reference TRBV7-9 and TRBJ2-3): DTGVSQNPRHKITKRGQNVTFRCDPISEHNRLYWYRQTLGQGPEFLTYFQNEAQLEKSRLLSDRFSAERPKGSFSTLEIQRTEQGDSAMYLCASRDSGGATDTQYFGPGTRLTVL.

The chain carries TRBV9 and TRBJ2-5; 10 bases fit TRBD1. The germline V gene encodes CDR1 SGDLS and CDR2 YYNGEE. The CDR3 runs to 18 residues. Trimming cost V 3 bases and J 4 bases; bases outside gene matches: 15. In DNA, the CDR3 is TGTGCCAGCAGCGAGACAGGGGGCGCGAGTAGCCACCGAGAGACCCAGTACTTC. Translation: CASSETGGASSHRETQYF. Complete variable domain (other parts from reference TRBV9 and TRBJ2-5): DSGVTQTPKHLITATGQRVTLRCSPRSGDLSVYWYQQSLDQGLQFLIQYYNGEERAKGNILERFSAQQFPDLHSELNLSSLELGDSALYFCASSETGGASSHRETQYFGPGTRLLVL.

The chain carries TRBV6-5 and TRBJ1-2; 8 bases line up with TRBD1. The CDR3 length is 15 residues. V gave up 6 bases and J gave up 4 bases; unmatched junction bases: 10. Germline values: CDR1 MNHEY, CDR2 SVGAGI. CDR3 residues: CASSQDRVWSYGYTF. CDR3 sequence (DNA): TGTGCCAGCAGCCAGGACAGGGTTTGGTCCTATGGCTACACCTTC.

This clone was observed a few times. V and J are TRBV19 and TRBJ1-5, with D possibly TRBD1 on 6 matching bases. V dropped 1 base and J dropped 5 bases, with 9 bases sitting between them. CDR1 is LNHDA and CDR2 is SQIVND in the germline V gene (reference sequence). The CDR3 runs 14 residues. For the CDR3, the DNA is TGTGCCAGTAGTATAGGGACAGAAGATCAGCCCCAGCATTTT. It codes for CASSIGTEDQPQHF.

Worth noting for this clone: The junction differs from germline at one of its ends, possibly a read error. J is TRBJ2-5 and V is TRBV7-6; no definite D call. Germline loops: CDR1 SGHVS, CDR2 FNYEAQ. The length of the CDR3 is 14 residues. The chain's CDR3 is CASSQGSHQETQYF. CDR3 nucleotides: TGTGCCAGCAGCCAAGGGTCCCACCAGGAGACCCAGTACTTC.

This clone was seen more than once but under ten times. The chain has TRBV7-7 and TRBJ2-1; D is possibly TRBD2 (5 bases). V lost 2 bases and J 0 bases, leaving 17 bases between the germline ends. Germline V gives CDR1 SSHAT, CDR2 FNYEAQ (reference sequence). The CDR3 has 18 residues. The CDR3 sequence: CASSLFPPGSSSYNEQFF. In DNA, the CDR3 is TGTGCCAGCAGCTTATTTCCCCCGGGATCGAGCTCCTACAATGAGCAGTTCTTC.

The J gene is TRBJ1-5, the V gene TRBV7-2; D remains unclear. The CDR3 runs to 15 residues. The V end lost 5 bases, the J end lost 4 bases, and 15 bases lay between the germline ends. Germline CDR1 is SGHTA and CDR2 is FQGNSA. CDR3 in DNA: TGTGCCAGCAGCCTCGGGAGGGCGGGAAATCAGCCCCAGCATTTT. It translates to CASSLGRAGNQPQHF. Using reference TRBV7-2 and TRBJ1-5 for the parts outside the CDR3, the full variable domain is GAGVSQSPSNKVTEKGKDVELRCDPISGHTALYWYRQSLGQGLEFLIYFQGNSAPDKSGLPSDRFSAERTGGSVSTLTIQRTQQEDSAVYLCASSLGRAGNQPQHFGDGTRLSIL.

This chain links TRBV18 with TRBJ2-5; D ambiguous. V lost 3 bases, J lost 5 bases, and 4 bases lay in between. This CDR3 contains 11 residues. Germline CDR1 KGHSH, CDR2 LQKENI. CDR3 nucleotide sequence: TGTGCCAGCTCACCCGAGGAGACCCAGTACTTC. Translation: CASSPEETQYF.

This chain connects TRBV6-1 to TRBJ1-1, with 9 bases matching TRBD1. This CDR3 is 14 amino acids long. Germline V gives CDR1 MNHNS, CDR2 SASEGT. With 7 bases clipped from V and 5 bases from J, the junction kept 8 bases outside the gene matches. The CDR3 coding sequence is TGTGCCAGCACCTCGGACAGGGGAGGGACTGAAGCTTTCTTT. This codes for CASTSDRGGTEAFF.

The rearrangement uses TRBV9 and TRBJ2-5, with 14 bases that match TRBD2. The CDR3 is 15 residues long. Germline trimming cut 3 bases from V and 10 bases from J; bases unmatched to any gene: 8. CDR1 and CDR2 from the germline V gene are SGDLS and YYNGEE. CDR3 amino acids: CASSAGTSGGRLQYF. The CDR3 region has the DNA TGTGCCAGCAGCGCGGGGACTAGCGGGGGTAGGCTCCAGTACTTC.

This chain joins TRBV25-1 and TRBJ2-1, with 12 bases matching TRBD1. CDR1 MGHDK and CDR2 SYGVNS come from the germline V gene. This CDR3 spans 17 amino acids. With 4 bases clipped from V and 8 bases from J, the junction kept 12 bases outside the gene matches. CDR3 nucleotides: TGTGCCAGCAGTGGTGGTTGGGGGACAGGGGGCTTCGATGAGCAGTTCTTC. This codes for CASSGGWGTGGFDEQFF.

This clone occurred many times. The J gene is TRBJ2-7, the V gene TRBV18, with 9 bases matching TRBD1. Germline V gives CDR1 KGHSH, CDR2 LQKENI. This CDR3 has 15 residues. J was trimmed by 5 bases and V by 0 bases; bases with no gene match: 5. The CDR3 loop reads CASSPPGQGQHEQYF. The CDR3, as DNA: TGTGCCAGCTCACCACCGGGACAGGGTCAACACGAGCAGTACTTC.

The CDR3: CASSPLDDRLYGYTF. The CDR3, as DNA: TGTGCCAGCTCACCACTCGACGACAGACTCTATGGCTACACCTTC. The chain is built from TRBV18 and TRBJ1-2, with D possibly TRBD1 on 5 matching bases. This CDR3 comprises 15 residues. Per germline, CDR1 KGHSH and CDR2 LQKENI. Trimming left V 1 base short and J 4 bases short, with 13 bases between.

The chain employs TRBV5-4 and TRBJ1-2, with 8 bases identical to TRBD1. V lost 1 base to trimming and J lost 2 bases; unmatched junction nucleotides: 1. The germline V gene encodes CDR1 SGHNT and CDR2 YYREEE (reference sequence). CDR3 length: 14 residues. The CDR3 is CASSLNRGNYGYTF. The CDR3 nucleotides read TGTGCCAGCAGCTTGAACAGGGGGAACTATGGCTACACCTTC.

The CDR3 sequence: CASSYGQGTSYEQYF. CDR3 DNA: TGTGCCAGCAGTTACGGGCAGGGAACCTCCTACGAGCAGTACTTC. This sequence joins TRBV6-6 and TRBJ2-7; weak D call: TRBD1 (5 bases). The germline gives CDR1 MNHNY, CDR2 SVGAGI (reference sequence). CDR3 length equals 15 residues. Trimming removed 2 bases from V and 0 bases from J, with 11 bases in between.

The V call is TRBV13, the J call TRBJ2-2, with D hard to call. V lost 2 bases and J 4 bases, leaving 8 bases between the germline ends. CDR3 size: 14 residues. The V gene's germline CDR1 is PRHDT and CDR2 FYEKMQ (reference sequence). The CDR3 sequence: CASSLHEPTGELFF. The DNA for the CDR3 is TGTGCCAGCAGCTTACACGAGCCCACCGGGGAGCTGTTTTTT.

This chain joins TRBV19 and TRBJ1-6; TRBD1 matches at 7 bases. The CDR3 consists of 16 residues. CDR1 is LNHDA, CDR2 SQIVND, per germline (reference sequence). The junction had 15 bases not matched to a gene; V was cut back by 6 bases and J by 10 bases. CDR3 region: CASSQGGRVRESPLHF. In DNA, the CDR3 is TGTGCCAGTAGCCAGGGGGGAAGGGTTCGGGAGTCACCCCTCCACTTT. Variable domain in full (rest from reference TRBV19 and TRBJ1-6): DGGITQSPKYLFRKEGQNVTLSCEQNLNHDAMYWYRQDPGQGLRLIYYSQIVNDFQKGDIAEGYSVSREKKESFPLTVTSAQKNPTAFYLCASSQGGRVRESPLHFGNGTRLTVT.